The entry below gives a single TCR beta chain sequence along with its context. Germline loops: CDR1 SGHAT, CDR2 FQDESV (reference sequence). V was clipped by 1 base and J by 5 bases, with 8 bases between them. The CDR3 length is 13 residues. The sample originates from a study of T cell responses to AZD1222 COVID-19 vaccine. The data were produced by immunoSEQ multiplex PCR, yet TCRdb's version contains in-frame clones alone and is incomplete. The sample has 90,000 to 150,000 clones, around 87% seen once; the top ten hold about 1.2%. The V and J genes are TRBV11-1 and TRBJ1-1, with D unresolved. Sequenced here: peripheral blood, sampled on day 0 of AZD1222 vaccination. This receptor was obtained from an adult in good health. The CDR3, as DNA: TGTGCCAGCAGCTTAGGGCTGGGTACTGAAGCTTTCTTT. Translated: CASSLGLGTEAFF.